The 8 T cell receptor beta chains below all came from one sample that was sequenced in a study of blood T cell repertoires in COVID-19. Measured with immunoSEQ multiplex PCR; TCRdb has only the in-frame clones, and not every one. The sample has hundreds of thousands of clones, 80% to 95% seen once. Sample: peripheral blood. The receptor source for this set is a man aged 55 to 70 with COVID-19, enrolled during active disease.

The chain recombines TRBV5-1 with TRBJ2-3; possible D gene TRBD2, 6 bases. CDR1 and CDR2 (germline): SGHRS, YFSETQ. V lost 8 bases to trimming and J lost 1 base, with 11 bases between them. This CDR3 has 13 residues. CDR3: CASGGLGTDTQYF. The DNA of the CDR3 is TGCGCCAGTGGGGGACTCGGCACAGATACGCAGTATTTT.

A single count supports this clone. The chain recombines TRBV10-3 with TRBJ1-5; tentatively, D is TRBD1 (6 bases). This CDR3 is 13 amino acids long. CDR1 and CDR2 from the germline V gene are ENHRY and SYGVKD. V was pared by 7 bases and J by 4 bases, with 11 bases between. For the CDR3, the DNA is TGTGCCATCATGCAGGGGCCTAATCAGCCCCAGCATTTT. It translates to CAIMQGPNQPQHF.

This clone was detected a few times. The junction differs from germline at one of its ends, possibly a read error. CDR3 sequence: CASSLDRAQETQYF. CDR3 DNA sequence: TGTGCTAGCAGCTTGGACAGGGCCCAAGAGACCCAGTACTTC. The genes are TRBV7-7 and TRBJ2-5; 8 bases align to TRBD1. CDR3 length: 14 amino acids. Germline values: CDR1 SSHAT, CDR2 FNYEAQ (reference sequence).

The chain has TRBV7-2 and TRBJ1-2; possible D gene TRBD1, 6 bases. Trimming took 5 bases from V and 6 from J, leaving 16 bases between them. CDR1 and CDR2 (germline): SGHTA, FQGNSA. This CDR3 has 14 amino acids. Written as DNA, the CDR3 is TGTGCCAGCAGCCCCTACAGGACAGTCGATGGCTACACCTTC. It yields the protein CASSPYRTVDGYTF. Full variable domain (rest looked up from reference TRBV7-2 and TRBJ1-2): GAGVSQSPSNKVTEKGKDVELRCDPISGHTALYWYRQSLGQGLEFLIYFQGNSAPDKSGLPSDRFSAERTGGSVSTLTIQRTQQEDSAVYLCASSPYRTVDGYTFGSGTRLTVV.

The V call is TRBV5-1, the J call TRBJ2-3, with a tentative D call TRBD2 (6 bases). This CDR3 region has 16 residues. CDR1 and CDR2 (germline): SGHRS, YFSETQ. V lost 0 bases, J lost 0 bases, and 11 bases lay in between. This CDR3 is CASSLGLVGSTDTQYF. The CDR3 nucleotides read TGCGCCAGCAGCTTGGGACTAGTCGGCAGCACAGATACGCAGTATTTT.

CDR3 loop: CASSAHPYSTGPIYGYTF. In DNA, the CDR3 is TGTGCCAGTAGTGCGCACCCATATTCGACAGGGCCTATCTATGGCTACACCTTC. This chain uses TRBV19 with TRBJ1-2, with TRBD1 identical over 7 bases. CDR1 is LNHDA and CDR2 is SQIVND in the germline V gene (reference sequence). V trimming: 5 bases; J trimming: 4 bases; junction bases outside the gene matches: 19. This CDR3 is 18 amino acids long.

The rearrangement uses TRBV12-5 and TRBJ2-1, with TRBD1 matching 8 bases. The CDR3 covers 15 residues. Germline assignment: CDR1 LGHNT and CDR2 FRNRAP. Germline trimming cut 1 base from V and 7 bases from J; bases unmatched to any gene: 6. CDR3 nucleotides: TGTGCTAGTGGTTTGGCGGACAGGGCGGTTAATGAGCAGTTCTTC. Its translation: CASGLADRAVNEQFF.

CDR3: CASSQTGFNSPLHF. The CDR3 nucleotides are TGTGCCAGCAGCCAAACAGGGTTCAATTCACCCCTCCACTTT. The chain carries TRBV28 and TRBJ1-6; a possible D gene is TRBD1 (6 bases). In germline, CDR1 is MDHEN, CDR2 SYDVKM. Trimming took off 6 bases at V and 7 bases at J, with 13 bases between the two ends. CDR3 length equals 14 residues.